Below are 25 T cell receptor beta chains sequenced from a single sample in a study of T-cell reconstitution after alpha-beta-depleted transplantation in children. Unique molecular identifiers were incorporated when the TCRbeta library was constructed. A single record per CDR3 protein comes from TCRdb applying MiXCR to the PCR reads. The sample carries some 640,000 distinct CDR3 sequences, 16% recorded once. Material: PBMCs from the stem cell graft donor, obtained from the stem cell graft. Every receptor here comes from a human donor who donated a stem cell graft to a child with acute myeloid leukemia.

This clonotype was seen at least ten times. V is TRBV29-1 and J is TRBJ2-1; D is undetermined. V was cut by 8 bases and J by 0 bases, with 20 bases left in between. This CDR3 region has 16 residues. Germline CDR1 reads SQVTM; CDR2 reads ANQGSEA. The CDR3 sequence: CSSWLPTRSSYNEQFF. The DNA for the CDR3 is TGCAGCTCATGGCTGCCAACCCGGAGCTCCTACAATGAGCAGTTCTTC.

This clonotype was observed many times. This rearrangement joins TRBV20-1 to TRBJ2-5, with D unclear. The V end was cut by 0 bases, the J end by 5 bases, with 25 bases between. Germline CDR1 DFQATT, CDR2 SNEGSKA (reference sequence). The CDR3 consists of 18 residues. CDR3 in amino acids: CSARDAAAFGPTGETQYF. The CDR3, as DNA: TGCAGTGCTAGAGATGCGGCAGCCTTCGGGCCGACTGGGGAGACCCAGTACTTC.

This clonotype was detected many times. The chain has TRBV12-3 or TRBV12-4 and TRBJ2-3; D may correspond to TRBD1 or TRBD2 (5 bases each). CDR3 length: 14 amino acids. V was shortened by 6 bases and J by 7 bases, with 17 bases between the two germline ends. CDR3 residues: CASRAMGVGNTQYF. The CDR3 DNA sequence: TGTGCCAGCAGGGCCATGGGGGTTGGAAATACGCAGTATTTT.

The CDR3 protein is CASSPPSDHGELFF. Written as DNA, the CDR3 is TGTGCCAGCAGCCCCCCCTCCGATCACGGGGAGCTGTTTTTT. The V and J genes are TRBV7-7 and TRBJ2-2; no clear D. Trimming shortened V by 5 bases and J by 7 bases, and 14 bases separated the two germline ends. The CDR3 length is 14 residues. Germline V CDR1 and CDR2: SSHAT, FNYEAQ (reference sequence).

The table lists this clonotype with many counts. The CDR3, as DNA: TGTGCCAGCAGTTACACCTCGACCGACAGCCGCACAGATACGCAGTATTTT. Translating it yields CASSYTSTDSRTDTQYF. The chain couples TRBV6-5 to TRBJ2-3; weak D call: TRBD1 (5 bases). Trimming pared 2 bases from V and 1 base from J, leaving 16 bases between. The CDR3 is 17 residues long. The V gene's germline CDR1 is MNHEY and CDR2 SVGAGI.

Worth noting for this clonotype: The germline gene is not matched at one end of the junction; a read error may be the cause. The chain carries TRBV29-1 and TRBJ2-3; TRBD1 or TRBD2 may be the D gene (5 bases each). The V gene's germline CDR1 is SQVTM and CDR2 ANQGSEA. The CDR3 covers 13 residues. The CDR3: CCVSGRYTDTQYF. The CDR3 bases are TGCTGCGTTTCGGGACGGTACACAGATACGCAGTATTTT.

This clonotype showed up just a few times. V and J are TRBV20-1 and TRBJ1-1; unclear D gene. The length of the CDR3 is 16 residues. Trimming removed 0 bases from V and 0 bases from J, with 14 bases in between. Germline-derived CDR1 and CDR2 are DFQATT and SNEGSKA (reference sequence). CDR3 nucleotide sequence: TGCAGTGCTAGAGATAAAGAGAAATTAATGAACACTGAAGCTTTCTTT. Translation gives CSARDKEKLMNTEAFF.

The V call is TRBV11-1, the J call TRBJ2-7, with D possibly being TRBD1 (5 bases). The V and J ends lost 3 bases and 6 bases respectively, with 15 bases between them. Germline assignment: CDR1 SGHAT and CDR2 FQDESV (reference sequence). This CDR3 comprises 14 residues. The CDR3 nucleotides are TGTGCCAGCAGCTTGGGGCAGGGCTTCGGCGAGCAGTACTTC. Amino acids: CASSLGQGFGEQYF. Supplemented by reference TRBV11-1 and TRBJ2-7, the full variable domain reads EAEVAQSPRYKITEKSQAVAFWCDPISGHATLYWYRQILGQGPELLVQFQDESVVDDSQLPKDRFSAERLKGVDSTLKIQPAELGDSAMYLCASSLGQGFGEQYFGPGTRLTVT.

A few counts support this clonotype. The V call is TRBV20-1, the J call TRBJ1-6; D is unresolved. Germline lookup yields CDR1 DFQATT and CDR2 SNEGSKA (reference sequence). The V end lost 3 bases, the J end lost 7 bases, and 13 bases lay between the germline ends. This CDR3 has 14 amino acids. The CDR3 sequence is CSARVSTLNSPLHF. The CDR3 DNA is TGCAGTGCTAGGGTCAGCACCTTAAATTCACCCCTCCACTTT.

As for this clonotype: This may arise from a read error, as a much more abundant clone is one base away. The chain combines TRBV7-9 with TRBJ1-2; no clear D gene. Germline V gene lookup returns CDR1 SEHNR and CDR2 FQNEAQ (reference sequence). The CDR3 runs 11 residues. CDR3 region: CSSSSSYGYTF. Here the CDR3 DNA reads TGTTCCAGCAGCTCCTCGTATGGCTACACCTTC.

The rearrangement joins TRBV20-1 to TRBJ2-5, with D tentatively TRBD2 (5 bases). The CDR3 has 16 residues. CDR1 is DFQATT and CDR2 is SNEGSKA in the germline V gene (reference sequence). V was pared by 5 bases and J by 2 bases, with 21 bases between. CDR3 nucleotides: TGCAGTGCTGGAAGCTATAGCGCTTCTATGCAAGAGACCCAGTACTTC. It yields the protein CSAGSYSASMQETQYF.

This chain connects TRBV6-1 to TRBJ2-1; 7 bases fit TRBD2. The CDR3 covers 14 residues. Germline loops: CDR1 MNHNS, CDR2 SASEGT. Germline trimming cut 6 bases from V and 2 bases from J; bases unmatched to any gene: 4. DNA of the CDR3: TGTGCCAGCAGGGAACTAGCGCCCTACAATGAGCAGTTCTTC. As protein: CASRELAPYNEQFF.

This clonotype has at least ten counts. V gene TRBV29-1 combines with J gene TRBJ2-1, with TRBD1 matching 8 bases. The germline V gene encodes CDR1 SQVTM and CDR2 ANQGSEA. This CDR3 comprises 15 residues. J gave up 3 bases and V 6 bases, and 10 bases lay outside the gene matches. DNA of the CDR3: TGCAGCGTCCCGAGCCGGGACAGGAACTACAATGAGCAGTTCTTC. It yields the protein CSVPSRDRNYNEQFF.

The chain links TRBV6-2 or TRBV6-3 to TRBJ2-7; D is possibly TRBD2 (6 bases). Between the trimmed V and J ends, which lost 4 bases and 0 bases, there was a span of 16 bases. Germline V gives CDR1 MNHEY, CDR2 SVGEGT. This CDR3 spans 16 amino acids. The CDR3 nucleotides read TGTGCCAGCAGTTCCCGTGGGGAGGCGACCTCCTACGAGCAGTACTTC. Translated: CASSSRGEATSYEQYF.

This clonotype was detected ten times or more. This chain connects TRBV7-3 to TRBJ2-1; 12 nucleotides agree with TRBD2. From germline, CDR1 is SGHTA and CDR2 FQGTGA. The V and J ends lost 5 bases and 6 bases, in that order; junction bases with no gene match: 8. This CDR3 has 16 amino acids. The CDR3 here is CASSDELAGGPNEQFF. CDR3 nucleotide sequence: TGTGCCAGCAGCGATGAACTAGCGGGGGGCCCCAATGAGCAGTTCTTC. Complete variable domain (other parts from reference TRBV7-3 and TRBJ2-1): GAGVSQTPSNKVTEKGKYVELRCDPISGHTALYWYRQSLGQGPEFLIYFQGTGAADDSGLPNDRFFAVRPEGSVSTLKIQRTERGDSAVYLCASSDELAGGPNEQFFGPGTRLTVL.

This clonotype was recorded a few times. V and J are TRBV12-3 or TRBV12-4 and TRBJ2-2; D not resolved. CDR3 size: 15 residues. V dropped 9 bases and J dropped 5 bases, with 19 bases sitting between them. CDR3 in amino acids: CASHRTGLSTGELFF. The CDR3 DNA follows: TGTGCCAGTCACCGAACGGGTTTATCGACCGGGGAGCTGTTTTTT.

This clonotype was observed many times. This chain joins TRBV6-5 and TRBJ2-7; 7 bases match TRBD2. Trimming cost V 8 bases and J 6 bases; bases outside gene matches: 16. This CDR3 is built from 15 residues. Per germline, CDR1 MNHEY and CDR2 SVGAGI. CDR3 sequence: CASEGGVGIAGEQYF. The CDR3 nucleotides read TGTGCCAGCGAGGGAGGGGTAGGGATCGCGGGCGAGCAGTACTTC.

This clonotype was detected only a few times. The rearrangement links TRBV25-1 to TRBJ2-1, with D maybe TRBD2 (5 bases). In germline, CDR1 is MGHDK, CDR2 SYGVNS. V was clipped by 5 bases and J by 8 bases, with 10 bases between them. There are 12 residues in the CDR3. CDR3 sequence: CASSSGIDEQFF. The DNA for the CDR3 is TGTGCCAGCAGTTCGGGAATCGATGAGCAGTTCTTC. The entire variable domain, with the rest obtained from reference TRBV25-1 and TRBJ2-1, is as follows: EADIYQTPRYLVIGTGKKITLECSQTMGHDKMYWYQQDPGMELHLIHYSYGVNSTEKGDLSSESTVSRIRTEHFPLTLESARPSHTSQYLCASSSGIDEQFFGPGTRLTVL.

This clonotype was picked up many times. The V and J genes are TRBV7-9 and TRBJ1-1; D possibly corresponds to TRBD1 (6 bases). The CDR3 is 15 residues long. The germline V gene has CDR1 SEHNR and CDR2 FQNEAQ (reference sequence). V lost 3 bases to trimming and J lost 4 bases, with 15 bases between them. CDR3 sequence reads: CASSLGRGQVTEAFF. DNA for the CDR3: TGTGCCAGCAGCTTGGGCAGGGGACAAGTCACTGAAGCTTTCTTT.

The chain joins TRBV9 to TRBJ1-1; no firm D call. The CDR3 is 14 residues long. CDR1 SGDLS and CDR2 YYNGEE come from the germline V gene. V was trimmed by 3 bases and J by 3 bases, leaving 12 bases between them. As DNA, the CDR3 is TGTGCCAGCAGCGCCGGAGGTGGAGACACTGAAGCTTTCTTT. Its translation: CASSAGGGDTEAFF.

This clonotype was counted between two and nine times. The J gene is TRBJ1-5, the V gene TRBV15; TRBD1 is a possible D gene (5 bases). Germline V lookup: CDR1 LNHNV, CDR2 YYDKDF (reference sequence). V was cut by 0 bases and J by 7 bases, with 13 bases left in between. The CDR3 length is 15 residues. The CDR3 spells CATSREKGFGQPQHF. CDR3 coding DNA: TGTGCCACCAGCAGAGAGAAGGGGTTTGGGCAGCCCCAGCATTTT.

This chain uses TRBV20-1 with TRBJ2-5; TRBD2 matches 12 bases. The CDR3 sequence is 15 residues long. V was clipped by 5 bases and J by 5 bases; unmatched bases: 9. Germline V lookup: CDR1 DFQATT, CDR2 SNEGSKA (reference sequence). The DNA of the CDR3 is TGCAGTGCTGAACTCGGACTAGCGGGGAGGGAGACCCAGTACTTC. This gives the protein CSAELGLAGRETQYF.

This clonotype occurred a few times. The CDR3 sequence: CASSPESGDGGTQYF. CDR3 in DNA: TGTGCCAGCAGCCCCGAGTCTGGGGACGGGGGTACGCAGTATTTT. This chain uses TRBV7-2 with TRBJ2-3; possibly TRBD2 for D (6 bases). The length of the CDR3 is 15 residues. Germline CDR1 reads SGHTA; CDR2 reads FQGNSA. V lost 5 bases and J lost 8, with 20 bases in between.

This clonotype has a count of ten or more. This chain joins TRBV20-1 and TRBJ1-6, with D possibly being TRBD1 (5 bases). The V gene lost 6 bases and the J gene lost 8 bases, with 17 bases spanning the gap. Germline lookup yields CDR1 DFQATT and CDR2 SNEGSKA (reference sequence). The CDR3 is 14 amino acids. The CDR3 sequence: CSAPSTGRDSPLHF. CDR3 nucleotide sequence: TGCAGTGCCCCATCAACGGGGCGGGATTCACCCCTCCACTTT.

The CDR3 sequence is CASSDRDRGGYTF. CDR3 DNA sequence: TGTGCCAGCAGTGACCGGGACAGGGGAGGCTACACCTTC. The V call is TRBV6-1, the J call TRBJ1-2, with 10 nucleotides matching TRBD1. Trimming at V came to 3 bases and at J to 8 bases, leaving 3 bases not matched to a gene. Germline V gene data show CDR1 as MNHNS and CDR2 as SASEGT. The CDR3 loop spans 13 amino acids.